This TCR beta chain was identified during a study of CD8+ T cells in alopecia areata. Study-level points and caveats: With one nonresponder, baseline CD8+ expansion's link to response remains uncertain. Amid tofacitinib therapy, many expanded lesional clones stayed present in scalp and blood.

Treatment noted: oral pan-JAK inhibitor, 5-10 mg twice daily. Isolation of CD4+ and CD8+ T cells from PBMCs was achieved by sorting. Turning to this clone: Its target is unknown.

Extracted from the samples, RNA was reverse transcribed into cDNA to serve as the sequencing template. Profiled with immunoSEQ multiplex PCR; TCRdb holds only in-frame clones, not every one. The sample lists 250,000 to 350,000 clones; 60% were seen once. From germline, CDR1 is SGHTS and CDR2 YDEGEE. This CDR3 spans 16 amino acids. V trimming: 4 bases; J trimming: 4 bases; junction bases outside the gene matches: 12. Sequencing used CD4+ T cells sorted from blood, obtained around week 52, from a patient treated with tofacitinib. This receptor was identified in a human donor with alopecia areata. V and J are TRBV5-8 and TRBJ2-5; 8 bases align to TRBD1. The CDR3 DNA follows: TGTGCCAGCAGCCCAGTACGAACAGGGGGAGGAGAGACCCAGTACTTC. It codes for CASSPVRTGGGETQYF.